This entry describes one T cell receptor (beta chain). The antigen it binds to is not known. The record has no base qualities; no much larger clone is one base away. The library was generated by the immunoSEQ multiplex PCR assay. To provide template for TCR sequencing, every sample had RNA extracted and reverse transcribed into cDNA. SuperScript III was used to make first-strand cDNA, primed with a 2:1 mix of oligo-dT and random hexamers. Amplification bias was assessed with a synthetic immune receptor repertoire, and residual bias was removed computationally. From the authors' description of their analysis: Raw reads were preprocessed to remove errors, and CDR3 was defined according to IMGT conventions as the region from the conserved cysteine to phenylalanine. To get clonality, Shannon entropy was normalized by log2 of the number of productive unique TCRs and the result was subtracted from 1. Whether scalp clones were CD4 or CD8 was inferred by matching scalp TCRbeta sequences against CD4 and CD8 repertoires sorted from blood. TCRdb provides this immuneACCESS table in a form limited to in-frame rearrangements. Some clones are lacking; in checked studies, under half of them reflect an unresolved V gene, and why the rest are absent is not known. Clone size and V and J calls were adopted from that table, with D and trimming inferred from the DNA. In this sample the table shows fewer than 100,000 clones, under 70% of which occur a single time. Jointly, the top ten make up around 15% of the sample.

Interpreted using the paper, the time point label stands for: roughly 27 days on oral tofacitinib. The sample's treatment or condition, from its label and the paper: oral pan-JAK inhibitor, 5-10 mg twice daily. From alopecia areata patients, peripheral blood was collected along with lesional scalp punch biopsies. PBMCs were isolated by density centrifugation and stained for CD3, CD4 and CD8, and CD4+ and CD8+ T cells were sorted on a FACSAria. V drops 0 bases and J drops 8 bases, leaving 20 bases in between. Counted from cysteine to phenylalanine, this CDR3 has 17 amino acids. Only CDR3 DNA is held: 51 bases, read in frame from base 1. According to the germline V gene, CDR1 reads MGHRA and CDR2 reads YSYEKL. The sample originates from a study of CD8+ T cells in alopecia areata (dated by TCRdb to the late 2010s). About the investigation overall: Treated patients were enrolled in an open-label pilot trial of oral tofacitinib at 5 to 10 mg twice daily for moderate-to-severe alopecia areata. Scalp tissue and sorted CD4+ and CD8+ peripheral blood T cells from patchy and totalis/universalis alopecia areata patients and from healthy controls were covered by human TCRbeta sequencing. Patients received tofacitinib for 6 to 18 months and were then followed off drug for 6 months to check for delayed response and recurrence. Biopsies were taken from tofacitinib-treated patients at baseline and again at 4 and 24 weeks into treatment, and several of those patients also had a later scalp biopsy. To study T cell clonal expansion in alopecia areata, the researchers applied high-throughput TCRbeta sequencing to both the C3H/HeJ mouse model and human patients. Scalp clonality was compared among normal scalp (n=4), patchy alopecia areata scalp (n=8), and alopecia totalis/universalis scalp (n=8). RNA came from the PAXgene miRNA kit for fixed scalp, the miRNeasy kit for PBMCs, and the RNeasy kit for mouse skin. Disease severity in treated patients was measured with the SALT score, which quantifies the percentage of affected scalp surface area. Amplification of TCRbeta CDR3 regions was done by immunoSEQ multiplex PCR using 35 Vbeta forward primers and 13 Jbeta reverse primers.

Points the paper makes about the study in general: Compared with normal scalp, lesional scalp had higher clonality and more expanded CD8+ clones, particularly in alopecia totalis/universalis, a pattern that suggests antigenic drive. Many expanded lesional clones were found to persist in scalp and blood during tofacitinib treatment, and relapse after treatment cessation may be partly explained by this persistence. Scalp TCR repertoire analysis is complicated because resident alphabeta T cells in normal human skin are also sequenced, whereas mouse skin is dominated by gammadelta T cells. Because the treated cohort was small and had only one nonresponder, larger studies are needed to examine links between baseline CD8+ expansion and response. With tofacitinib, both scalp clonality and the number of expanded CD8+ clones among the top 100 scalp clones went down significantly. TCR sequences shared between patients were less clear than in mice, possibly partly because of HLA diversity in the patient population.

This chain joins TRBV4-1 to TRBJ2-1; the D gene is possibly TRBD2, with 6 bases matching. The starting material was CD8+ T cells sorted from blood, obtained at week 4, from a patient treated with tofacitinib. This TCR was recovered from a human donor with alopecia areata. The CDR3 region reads CASSQDVRDPSRHEQFF. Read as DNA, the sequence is TGCGCCAGCAGCCAAGATGTGCGGGACCCCTCACGCCATGAGCAGTTCTTC.